The entry that follows covers one TCR beta chain sequence. Its specificity is unknown. Relative to the germline gene, one junction end is altered; a read error may explain this. Germline V gene lookup returns CDR1 SGHVS and CDR2 FQNEAQ. This CDR3 spans 14 amino acids. Co-extracted RNA and DNA came from roughly 21-30 mg of unsorted bulk tissue. Patients were chronically HBV-infected and treatment-naive. This sample was taken from a study of tumor-infiltrating lymphocytes in primary liver carcinoma. Looking at the study overall: Both sexes were represented among patients, who were 30 to 69 years old. General observations from the study: Lower overlap was observed for tumor-adjacent and tumor-blood pairs relative to tumor region pairs. The 250 largest clones made up significantly more of tumor than blood repertoires (p = 0.039).

The researchers produced TCR beta cDNA from 450 to 600 ng total RNA with a constant-region primer. Construction of TCR beta libraries relied on three successive nested multiplex PCR rounds employing slightly modified ARM-PCR. A C-beta reverse primer and TRBV1-TRBV30 forward primers served in each of the first two PCR rounds, at 10 cycles apiece. TCRdb passed the multiplex PCR reads through MiXCR, listing each CDR3 protein once. The repertoire consists of more than 50,000 distinct CDR3 sequences, with about three quarters occurring once and the leading ten covering roughly 24%. The receptor was isolated from a man aged 40-55 years with primary liver carcinoma and hepatitis B virus infection. The chain recombines TRBV7-8 with TRBJ1-5; D remains ambiguous. Sequences were obtained from liver tumor tissue from sampling region 2. Noted subset: tumor region T2, inferior pole. CDR3 region: CASSCGTFNRPQHF. CDR3 nucleotides: TGTGCCAGCAGCTGCGGAACATTCAATCGGCCCCAGCATTTT.